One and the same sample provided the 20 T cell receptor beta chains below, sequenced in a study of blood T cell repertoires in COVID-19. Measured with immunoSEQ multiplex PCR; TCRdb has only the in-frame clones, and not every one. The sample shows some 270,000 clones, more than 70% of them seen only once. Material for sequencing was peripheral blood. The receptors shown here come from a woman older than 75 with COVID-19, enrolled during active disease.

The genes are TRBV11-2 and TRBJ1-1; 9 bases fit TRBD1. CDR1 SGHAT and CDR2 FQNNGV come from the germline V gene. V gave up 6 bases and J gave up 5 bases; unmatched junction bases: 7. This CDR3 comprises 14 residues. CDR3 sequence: CASRYPGQGTEAFF. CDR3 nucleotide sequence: TGTGCCAGCAGATATCCTGGACAGGGGACTGAAGCTTTCTTT.

CDR3 DNA: TGTGCCAGCAGTCGAACCGGGACAGGGGGCACCGAGCAGTACTTC. As protein: CASSRTGTGGTEQYF. This rearrangement joins TRBV7-2 to TRBJ2-7, with 12 bases that match TRBD1. After removal of 6 bases from V and 6 bases from J, the junction contained 9 bases not matched to a gene. There are 15 residues in the CDR3. From germline, CDR1 is SGHTA and CDR2 FQGNSA.

The CDR3 spells CASSYSSRLGSSPLHF. The CDR3 DNA follows: TGTGCCAGCAGTTACTCGAGCCGTTTAGGGAGTTCACCCCTCCACTTT. The rearrangement uses TRBV6-5 and TRBJ1-6; D unclear. The V end was cut by 0 bases, the J end by 9 bases, with 15 bases between. In germline, CDR1 is MNHEY, CDR2 SVGAGI. This CDR3 is 16 amino acids long.

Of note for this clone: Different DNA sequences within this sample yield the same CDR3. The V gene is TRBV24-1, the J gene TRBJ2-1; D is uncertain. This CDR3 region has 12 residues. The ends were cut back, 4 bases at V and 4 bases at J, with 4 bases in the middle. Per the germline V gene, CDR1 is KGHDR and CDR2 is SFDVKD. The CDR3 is CATSDPYNEQFF. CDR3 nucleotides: TGTGCCACCAGTGACCCATACAATGAGCAGTTCTTC.

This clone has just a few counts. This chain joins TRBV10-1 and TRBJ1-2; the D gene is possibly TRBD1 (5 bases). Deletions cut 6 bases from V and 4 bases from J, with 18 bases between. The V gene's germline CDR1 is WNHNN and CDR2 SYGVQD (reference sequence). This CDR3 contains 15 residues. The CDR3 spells CASSQGTAGVYGYTF. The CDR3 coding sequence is TGCGCCAGCAGCCAAGGGACCGCGGGGGTCTATGGCTACACCTTC.

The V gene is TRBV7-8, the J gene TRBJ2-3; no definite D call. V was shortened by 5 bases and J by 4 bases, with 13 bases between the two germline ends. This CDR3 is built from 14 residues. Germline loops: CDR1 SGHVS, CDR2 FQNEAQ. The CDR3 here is CASSPYPFADTQYF. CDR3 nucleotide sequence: TGTGCCAGCAGCCCGTATCCGTTTGCAGATACGCAGTATTTT. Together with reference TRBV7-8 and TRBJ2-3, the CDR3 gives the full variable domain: GAGVSQSPRYKVAKRGQDVALRCDPISGHVSLFWYQQALGQGPEFLTYFQNEAQLDKSGLPSDRFFAERPEGSVSTLKIQRTQQEDSAVYLCASSPYPFADTQYFGPGTRLTVL.

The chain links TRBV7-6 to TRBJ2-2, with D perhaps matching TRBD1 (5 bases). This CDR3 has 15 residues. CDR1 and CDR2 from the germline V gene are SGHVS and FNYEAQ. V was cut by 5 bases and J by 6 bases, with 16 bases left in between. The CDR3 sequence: CASSPGAGSAGELFF. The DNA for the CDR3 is TGTGCCAGCAGCCCAGGCGCAGGGTCGGCCGGGGAGCTGTTTTTT.

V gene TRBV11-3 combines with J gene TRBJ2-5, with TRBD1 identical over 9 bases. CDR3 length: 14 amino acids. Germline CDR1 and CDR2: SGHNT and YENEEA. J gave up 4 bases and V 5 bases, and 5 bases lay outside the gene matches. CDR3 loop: CASSQQGAGETQYF. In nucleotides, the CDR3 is TGTGCCAGCAGCCAACAGGGGGCAGGAGAGACCCAGTACTTC. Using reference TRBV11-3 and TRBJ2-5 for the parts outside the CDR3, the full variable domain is EAGVVQSPRYKIIEKKQPVAFWCNPISGHNTLYWYLQNLGQGPELLIRYENEEAVDDSQLPKDRFSAERLKGVDSTLKIQPAELGDSAVYLCASSQQGAGETQYFGPGTRLLVL.

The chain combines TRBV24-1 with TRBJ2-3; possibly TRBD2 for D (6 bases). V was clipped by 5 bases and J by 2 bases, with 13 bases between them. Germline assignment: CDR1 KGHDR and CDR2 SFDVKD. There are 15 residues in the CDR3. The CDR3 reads CATSGGGFLTDTQYF. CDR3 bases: TGTGCCACCAGTGGTGGGGGGTTTCTCACAGATACGCAGTATTTT.

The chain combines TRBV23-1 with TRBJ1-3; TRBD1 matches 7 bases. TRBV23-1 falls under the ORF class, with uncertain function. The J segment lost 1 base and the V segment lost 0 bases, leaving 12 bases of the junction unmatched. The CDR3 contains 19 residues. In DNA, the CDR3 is TGCGCCAGCAGTCAATCGCCAGGGGGTTCGTCTTCTTCTGGAAACACCATATATTTT. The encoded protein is CASSQSPGGSSSSGNTIYF.

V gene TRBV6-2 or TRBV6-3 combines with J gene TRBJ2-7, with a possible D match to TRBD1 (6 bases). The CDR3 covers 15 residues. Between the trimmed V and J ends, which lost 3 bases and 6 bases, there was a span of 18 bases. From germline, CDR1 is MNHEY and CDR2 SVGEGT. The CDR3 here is CASSYQRGLGSEQYV. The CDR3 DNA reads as TGTGCCAGCAGTTATCAGAGGGGGTTAGGATCCGAGCAGTACGTC.

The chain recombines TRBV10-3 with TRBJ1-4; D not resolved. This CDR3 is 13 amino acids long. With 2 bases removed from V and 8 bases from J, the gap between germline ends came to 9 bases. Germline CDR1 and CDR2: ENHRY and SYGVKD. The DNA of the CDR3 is TGTGCCATCAGTGAGAAAACAGAGGAAAAACTGTTTTTT. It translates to CAISEKTEEKLFF.

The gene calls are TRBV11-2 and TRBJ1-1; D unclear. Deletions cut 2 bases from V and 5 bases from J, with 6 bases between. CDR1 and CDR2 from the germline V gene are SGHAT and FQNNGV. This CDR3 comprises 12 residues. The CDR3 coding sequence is TGTGCCAGCAGCTTAAGCTTTACTGAAGCTTTCTTT. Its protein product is CASSLSFTEAFF.

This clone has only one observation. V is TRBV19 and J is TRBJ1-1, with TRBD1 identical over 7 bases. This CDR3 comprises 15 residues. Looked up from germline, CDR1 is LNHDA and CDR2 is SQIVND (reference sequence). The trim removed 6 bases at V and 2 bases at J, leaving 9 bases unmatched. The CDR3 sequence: CASRLGTAPNTEAFF. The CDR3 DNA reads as TGTGCCAGTAGGCTTGGGACAGCACCTAACACTGAAGCTTTCTTT.

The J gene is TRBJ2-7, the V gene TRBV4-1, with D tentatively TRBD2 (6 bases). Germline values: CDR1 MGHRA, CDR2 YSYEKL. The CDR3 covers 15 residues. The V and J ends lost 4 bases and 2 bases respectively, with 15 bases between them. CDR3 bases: TGCGCCAGCAGCCCAAGTCGACGGGAGACCTACGAGCAGTACTTC. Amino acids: CASSPSRRETYEQYF.

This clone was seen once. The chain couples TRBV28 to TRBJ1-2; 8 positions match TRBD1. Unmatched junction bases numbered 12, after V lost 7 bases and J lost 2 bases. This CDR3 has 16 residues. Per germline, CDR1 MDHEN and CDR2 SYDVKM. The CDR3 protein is CASTLPGAGGNYGYTF. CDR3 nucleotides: TGTGCCAGCACCCTACCCGGGGCAGGGGGCAACTATGGCTACACCTTC.

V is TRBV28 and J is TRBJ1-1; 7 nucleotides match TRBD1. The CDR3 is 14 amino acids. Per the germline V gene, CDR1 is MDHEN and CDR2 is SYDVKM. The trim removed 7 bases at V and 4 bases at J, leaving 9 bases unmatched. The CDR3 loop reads CASKEGAASTEAFF. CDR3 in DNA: TGTGCCAGCAAAGAGGGGGCAGCTTCCACTGAAGCTTTCTTT.

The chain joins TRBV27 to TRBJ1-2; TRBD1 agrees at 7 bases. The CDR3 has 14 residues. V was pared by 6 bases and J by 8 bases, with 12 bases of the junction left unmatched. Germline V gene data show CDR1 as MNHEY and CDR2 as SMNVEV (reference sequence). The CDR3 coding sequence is TGTGCCAGCAGCCCAACCTGGGACAGTAGCGGCTACACCTTC. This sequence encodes CASSPTWDSSGYTF.

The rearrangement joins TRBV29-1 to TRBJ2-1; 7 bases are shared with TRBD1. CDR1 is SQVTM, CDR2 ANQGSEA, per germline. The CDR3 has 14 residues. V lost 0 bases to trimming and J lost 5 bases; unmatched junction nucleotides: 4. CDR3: CSVEDRQGNNEQFF. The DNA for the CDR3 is TGCAGCGTTGAAGATCGACAGGGCAACAATGAGCAGTTCTTC.

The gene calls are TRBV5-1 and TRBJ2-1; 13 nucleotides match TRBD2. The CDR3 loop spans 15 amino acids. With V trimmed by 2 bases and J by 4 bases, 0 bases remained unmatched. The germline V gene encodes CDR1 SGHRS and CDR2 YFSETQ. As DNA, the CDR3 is TGCGCCAGCAGCTTACTAGCGGGGGGGTACAATGAGCAGTTCTTC. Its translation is CASSLLAGGYNEQFF.